The 26 T cell receptor beta chains below all came from one sample that was sequenced in a study of T cell changes during pregnancy in multiple sclerosis. Method: immunoSEQ multiplex PCR; TCRdb's copy keeps in-frame clones and lacks some. The repertoire has around 72,000 clones, approximately 94% of them found once; the top ten carry approximately 2.1%. The sequencing here drew on peripheral blood, taken in the second trimester of pregnancy. The receptors here all came from a female donor in good health, enrolled as a control in a pregnancy study.

The chain uses TRBV6-5 and TRBJ2-1; 8 bases are a match to TRBD2. Looked up from germline, CDR1 is MNHEY and CDR2 is SVGAGI. The CDR3 totals 15 residues. V lost 2 bases, J lost 9 bases, and 9 bases stayed unmatched. The CDR3 protein is CASSYEAGGSGEQFF. The CDR3 nucleotides are TGTGCCAGCAGTTACGAGGCGGGGGGCTCTGGTGAGCAGTTCTTC.

The CDR3 DNA is TGTGCCAGCAGCCATACAGGGGTTCTAACTGAAGCTTTCTTT. It yields the protein CASSHTGVLTEAFF. The chain combines TRBV14 with TRBJ1-1, with 7 nucleotides matching TRBD1. From germline, CDR1 is SGHDN and CDR2 FVKESK. Trimming at V came to 3 bases and at J to 5 bases, leaving 6 bases not matched to a gene. The length of the CDR3 is 14 residues.

The V and J genes are TRBV7-3 and TRBJ2-6; 9 positions agree with TRBD1. This CDR3 has 19 residues. Germline CDR1 reads SGHTA; CDR2 reads FQGTGA. V was pared by 2 bases and J by 1 base, with 9 bases of the junction left unmatched. CDR3 coding DNA: TGTGCCAGCAGCTTACAGGCCGGGACAGGGTTTTCTGGGGCCAACGTCCTGACTTTC. This sequence encodes CASSLQAGTGFSGANVLTF.

V gene TRBV18 combines with J gene TRBJ2-5; the match to TRBD1 covers 8 bases. J lost 4 bases, V lost 5 bases, and 3 bases had no gene match. The germline CDR1 and CDR2 sequences are KGHSH and LQKENI. This CDR3 is 13 amino acids long. The CDR3 DNA reads TGTGCCAGCTCAGCGACAGGGGTAGAGACCCAGTACTTC. It translates to CASSATGVETQYF.

The rearrangement joins TRBV11-2 to TRBJ2-4, with TRBD1 matching over 10 bases. The CDR3 is 14 amino acids. J gave up 6 bases and V 6 bases, and 5 bases lay outside the gene matches. Per the germline V gene, CDR1 is SGHAT and CDR2 is FQNNGV. Here the CDR3 DNA reads TGTGCCAGCAGTCCGACAGGGGGCGGAAACATTCAGTACTTC. It yields the protein CASSPTGGGNIQYF.

This clone appeared a single time. This chain joins TRBV27 and TRBJ2-3, with D unclear. V gave up 1 base and J gave up 7 bases, with 12 bases separating them. Per germline, CDR1 MNHEY and CDR2 SMNVEV (reference sequence). There are 14 residues in the CDR3. The CDR3 bases are TGTGCCAGCAGTTTATTTCATAGACACCATACGCAGTATTTT. This codes for CASSLFHRHHTQYF.

The chain joins TRBV7-9 to TRBJ1-1, with a possible D match to TRBD1 (6 bases). This CDR3 spans 15 amino acids. The germline CDR1 and CDR2 sequences are SEHNR and FQNEAQ (reference sequence). V was cut by 6 bases and J by 1 base, with 15 bases left in between. The CDR3 DNA reads TGTGCCAGCAGAGAACCCGGGACACCGAACACTGAAGCTTTCTTT. It codes for CASREPGTPNTEAFF. Filled out from reference TRBV7-9 and TRBJ1-1, the complete variable domain reads DTGVSQNPRHKITKRGQNVTFRCDPISEHNRLYWYRQTLGQGPEFLTYFQNEAQLEKSRLLSDRFSAERPKGSFSTLEIQRTEQGDSAMYLCASREPGTPNTEAFFGQGTRLTVV.

The rearrangement links TRBV30 to TRBJ1-1; D gene uncertain. CDR3 length: 12 residues. V lost 4 bases to trimming and J lost 5 bases, with 11 bases between them. CDR1 and CDR2 (germline): GTSNPN, SVGIG (reference sequence). CDR3: CAWKGGRTEAFF. The CDR3 DNA is TGTGCCTGGAAGGGAGGGCGGACTGAAGCTTTCTTT.

For this clone: Other DNA sequences in this specimen translate into the identical CDR3. J is TRBJ1-5 and V is TRBV11-2, with D maybe TRBD1 (5 bases). Germline loops: CDR1 SGHAT, CDR2 FQNNGV. The CDR3 covers 14 residues. V lost 1 base to trimming and J lost 3 bases, with 7 bases between them. Written as DNA, the CDR3 is TGTGCCAGCAGCTTAGCAGGGCCCAATCAGCCCCAGCATTTT. Encoded protein: CASSLAGPNQPQHF.

In this sample, this clone turned up once. The rearrangement uses TRBV7-3 and TRBJ2-3; the match to TRBD1 covers 7 bases. Per the germline V gene, CDR1 is SGHTA and CDR2 is FQGTGA. V gave up 5 bases and J gave up 1 base; unmatched junction bases: 3. The CDR3 spans 14 residues. The CDR3 region has the DNA TGTGCCAGCAGCCGGGACAGTGGCACAGATACGCAGTATTTT. The encoded protein is CASSRDSGTDTQYF.

This clone was seen a single time. The chain employs TRBV5-1 and TRBJ1-1; 7 nucleotides line up with TRBD1. The germline CDR1 and CDR2 sequences are SGHRS and YFSETQ. This CDR3 comprises 13 residues. V lost 2 bases, J lost 4 bases, and 2 bases stayed unmatched. The CDR3 reads CASSLQGPTEAFF. The CDR3 bases are TGCGCCAGCAGCTTACAGGGGCCCACTGAAGCTTTCTTT.

V gene TRBV28 combines with J gene TRBJ2-2; 8 bases map to TRBD2. Germline V CDR1 and CDR2: MDHEN, SYDVKM. The CDR3 runs to 14 residues. The V segment lost 9 bases and the J segment 6 bases; nucleotides outside the gene matches: 9. CDR3 nucleotide sequence: TGTGCCAGTACGCTCGGGGGGGGTGCCGGGGAGCTGTTTTTT. As protein: CASTLGGGAGELFF.

V usage is TRBV4-3 and J usage is TRBJ2-2; D remains unclear. Germline V CDR1 and CDR2: LGHNA, YSLEER. The length of the CDR3 is 15 residues. Trimming took 1 base from V and 1 from J, leaving 7 bases between them. The CDR3 is CASSQGSVNTGELFF. The CDR3 DNA sequence: TGCGCCAGCAGCCAAGGCTCAGTGAACACCGGGGAGCTGTTTTTT.

As concerns this clone: At one end, the junction sequence differs from germline, possibly due to a read error. The chain is built from TRBV29-1 and TRBJ2-7, with 8 bases aligning to TRBD1. CDR1 is SQVTM, CDR2 ANQGSEA, per germline. The CDR3 contains 14 residues. CDR3 region: CSVEGTGGLYEQYF. The CDR3 DNA reads TGCAGCGTCGAAGGGACAGGCGGCCTCTACGAGCAGTACTTC.

This clone was counted only a few times. This chain uses TRBV19 with TRBJ1-5, with a weak D call TRBD1 (6 bases). The V end was cut by 6 bases, the J end by 6 bases, with 21 bases between. CDR3 length: 16 residues. The germline gives CDR1 LNHDA, CDR2 SQIVND (reference sequence). The CDR3 coding sequence is TGTGCCAGTAGCTCCCCGTGGCGGGGGCTAAGTCAGCCCCAGCATTTT. Its protein product is CASSSPWRGLSQPQHF.

This clone was observed a handful of times. The J gene is TRBJ1-1, the V gene TRBV5-1, with 7 nucleotides matching TRBD1. Germline-derived CDR1 and CDR2 are SGHRS and YFSETQ. Trimming removed 3 bases from V and 7 bases from J; junction bases left unmatched: 6. There are 13 residues in the CDR3. CDR3 in DNA: TGCGCCAGCAGCTCCCGGACAGGCCTTGAAGCTTTCTTT. Translation gives CASSSRTGLEAFF.

This CDR3 reads CASSSAPGEDTEAFF. The CDR3 DNA sequence: TGTGCCAGCAGCTCAGCCCCAGGGGAAGACACTGAAGCTTTCTTT. This rearrangement joins TRBV28 to TRBJ1-1, with a weak D call TRBD1 (6 bases). CDR3 size: 15 residues. In germline, CDR1 is MDHEN, CDR2 SYDVKM. The V and J ends lost 6 bases and 3 bases respectively, with 17 bases between them.

The rearrangement joins TRBV5-6 to TRBJ1-2; D call uncertain. The germline gives CDR1 SGHDT, CDR2 YYEEEE. The CDR3 extends over 14 amino acids. V gave up 0 bases and J gave up 1 base, with 7 bases separating them. DNA of the CDR3: TGTGCCAGCAGCTTGGTTGCAGTTAACTATGGCTACACCTTC. This translates into CASSLVAVNYGYTF.

The chain joins TRBV10-3 to TRBJ1-3; D not resolved. The CDR3 runs 14 residues. Trimming took off 3 bases at V and 0 bases at J, with 6 bases between the two ends. From germline, CDR1 is ENHRY and CDR2 SYGVKD. The CDR3 loop reads CAISDPGSGNTIYF. The CDR3 DNA sequence: TGTGCCATCAGTGACCCCGGCTCTGGAAACACCATATATTTT.

The chain joins TRBV5-5 to TRBJ2-2; 8 nucleotides align to TRBD2. Germline CDR1 is SGHKS and CDR2 is YYEKEE (reference sequence). CDR3 size: 13 residues. Trimming removed 4 bases from V and 8 bases from J; junction bases left unmatched: 4. The chain's CDR3 is CASSPGLAGELFF. The CDR3 coding sequence is TGTGCCAGCAGCCCCGGACTAGCTGGGGAGCTGTTTTTT.

There are a few counts of this clone. The rearrangement links TRBV29-1 to TRBJ2-7; 7 bases line up with TRBD1. V lost 3 bases and J lost 6; bases outside the gene matches: 2. This CDR3 has 11 amino acids. Germline CDR1 SQVTM, CDR2 ANQGSEA. CDR3 in DNA: TGCAGCGTTGAGAACAGGGGCGAGCAGTACTTC. Encoded protein: CSVENRGEQYF.

The rearrangement joins TRBV16 to TRBJ1-1, with 7 positions matching TRBD1. Germline V gene sequence: CDR1 KGHSY, CDR2 FQNENV. The junction had 2 bases not matched to a gene; V was cut back by 2 bases and J by 8 bases. CDR3 length: 12 residues. CDR3 in DNA: TGTGCCAGCAGCCAACCGGGACAGGAAGCTTTCTTT. Translation: CASSQPGQEAFF.

The V call is TRBV27, the J call TRBJ2-7; 7 bases agree with TRBD2. V was pared by 2 bases and J by 5 bases, with 12 bases of the junction left unmatched. Germline V gene lookup returns CDR1 MNHEY and CDR2 SMNVEV (reference sequence). The CDR3 covers 16 residues. The DNA of the CDR3 is TGTGCCAGCAGTTTAGGGAGGGCGACTAGCCCCCACGAGCAGTACTTC. This encodes CASSLGRATSPHEQYF.

V and J are TRBV27 and TRBJ2-7; 7 nucleotides align to TRBD1. There are 14 residues in the CDR3. Unmatched junction bases numbered 6, after V lost 4 bases and J lost 3 bases. Germline lookup yields CDR1 MNHEY and CDR2 SMNVEV (reference sequence). The CDR3 sequence is CASSSLTGLYEQYF. The CDR3 DNA sequence: TGTGCCAGCAGTTCCTTGACAGGGCTCTACGAGCAGTACTTC.

The rearrangement joins TRBV9 to TRBJ1-2; D might be TRBD1 (5 bases). This CDR3 is built from 13 residues. Germline assignment: CDR1 SGDLS and CDR2 YYNGEE. V was pared by 0 bases and J by 7 bases, with 10 bases between. CDR3 region: CASSVAWGAGYTF. The CDR3 DNA follows: TGTGCCAGCAGCGTAGCGTGGGGCGCTGGCTACACCTTC.

The chain carries TRBV20-1 and TRBJ2-3; D is possibly TRBD2 (6 bases). The CDR3 is 11 amino acids. CDR1 is DFQATT, CDR2 SNEGSKA, per germline (reference sequence). V lost 8 bases and J 6 bases, leaving 12 bases between the germline ends. The CDR3 sequence is CSSLARDTQYF. Written as DNA, the CDR3 is TGCAGTTCGCTAGCGAGGGATACGCAGTATTTT.